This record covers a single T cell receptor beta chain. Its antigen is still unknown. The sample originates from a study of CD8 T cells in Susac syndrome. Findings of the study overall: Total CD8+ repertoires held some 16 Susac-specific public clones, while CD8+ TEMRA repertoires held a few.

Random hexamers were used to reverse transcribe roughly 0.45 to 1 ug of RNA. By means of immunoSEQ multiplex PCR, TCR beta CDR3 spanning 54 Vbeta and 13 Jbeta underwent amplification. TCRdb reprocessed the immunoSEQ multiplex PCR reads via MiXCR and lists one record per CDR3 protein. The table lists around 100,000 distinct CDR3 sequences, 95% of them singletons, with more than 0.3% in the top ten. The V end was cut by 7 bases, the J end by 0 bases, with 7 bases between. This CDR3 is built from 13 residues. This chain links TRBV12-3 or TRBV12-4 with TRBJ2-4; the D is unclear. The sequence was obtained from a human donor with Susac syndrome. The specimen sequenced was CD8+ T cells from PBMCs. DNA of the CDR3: TGTGCCAGCACCCTGGGAGCCAAAAACATTCAGTACTTC. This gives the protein CASTLGAKNIQYF.